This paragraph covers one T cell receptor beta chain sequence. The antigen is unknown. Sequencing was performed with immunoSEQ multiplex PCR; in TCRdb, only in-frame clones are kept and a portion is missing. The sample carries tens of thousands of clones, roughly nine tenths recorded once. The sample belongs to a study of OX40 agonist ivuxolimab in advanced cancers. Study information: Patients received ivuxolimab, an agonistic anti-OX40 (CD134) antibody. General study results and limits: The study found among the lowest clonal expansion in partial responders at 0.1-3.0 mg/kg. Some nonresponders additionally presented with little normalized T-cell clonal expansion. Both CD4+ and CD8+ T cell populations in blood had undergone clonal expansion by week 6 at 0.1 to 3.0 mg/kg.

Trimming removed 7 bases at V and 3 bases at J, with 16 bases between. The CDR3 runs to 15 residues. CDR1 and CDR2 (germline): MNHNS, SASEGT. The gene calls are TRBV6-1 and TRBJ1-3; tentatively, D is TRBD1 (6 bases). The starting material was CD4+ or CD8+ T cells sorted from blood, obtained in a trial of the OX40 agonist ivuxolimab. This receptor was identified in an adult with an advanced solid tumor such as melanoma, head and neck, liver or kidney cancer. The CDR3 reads CASITDRGFGNTIYF. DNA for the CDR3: TGTGCCAGCATCACGGACAGAGGCTTTGGAAACACCATATATTTT.